This TCR beta chain was identified during a study of molecular identifiers for immune sequencing clone quantification. Looking at the study overall: Five portions were made in replicates from RNA of 20,000 or 100,000 naive CD8 cells, and four underwent sequencing. General observations from the study: The study found clones above 20 RNA copies held over 98% of effector molecules and under 1% in naive cells.

V lost 5 bases to trimming and J lost 4 bases, with 12 bases between them. CDR1 is SGHTA, CDR2 FQGNSA, per germline. The CDR3 runs to 13 residues. This clonotype was seen ten or more times. Its antigen is not known. Using a CD8+CD4-CCR7+CD45RA+ phenotype, naive CD8 T cells were sorted. Methods described previously were used for bulk TCR libraries, and listed TCR primers were applied. From the PCR reads, TCRdb called clonotypes with MiXCR, one entry per CDR3 protein. The sample lists about half a million distinct CDR3 sequences; roughly 23% were seen once. The TCR comes from a human donor in good health. Some libraries in this study had Jurkat cell RNA spiked in. This chain connects TRBV7-2 to TRBJ2-7; a weak D match, TRBD2 (6 bases). The sequencing input was naive CD8+ T cells from blood, with Jurkat cell RNA spiked in. Subset reported: FACS-sorted CD8+CD4-CCR7+CD45RA+ naive T cells. The CDR3, as DNA: TGTGCCAGCAGCCTCCGGGGGATATACGAGCAGTACTTC. As protein: CASSLRGIYEQYF. Combining the CDR3 with reference TRBV7-2 and TRBJ2-7 gives the whole variable domain GAGVSQSPSNKVTEKGKDVELRCDPISGHTALYWYRQSLGQGLEFLIYFQGNSAPDKSGLPSDRFSAERTGGSVSTLTIQRTQQEDSAVYLCASSLRGIYEQYFGPGTRLTVT.